This is a list of T cell receptor beta chains from one sample in a study. In TCRdb, the 5' RACE reads were re-called with MiXCR into one record per CDR3 protein. The sample contains 50,000 to 65,000 distinct CDR3 sequences, 28% of which appear only once. The sequencing input was tumor-infiltrating memory CD4+ T cells sorted from the breast tumor. These TCRs come from a female donor with breast cancer. CDR3s include the opening cysteine and the closing phenylalanine or tryptophan. A D gene is named only where the DNA matches it firmly. Some rows mark clone size as missing; the rest say once, few, many or name a class of expanded clone.

TRBV5-6	few	-	TRBJ2-3	TGTGCCAGCAGCTTCGGTAGCGGCACAGATACGCAGTATTTT	CASSFGSGTDTQYF
TRBV18	-	-	TRBJ1-1	TGTGCCAGCTCACCGGACCTGAACACTGAAGCTTTCTTT	CASSPDLNTEAFF
TRBV3-1	few	TRBD1	TRBJ1-2	TGTGCCAGCAGCAATCGACAGGGTCCGGGGCGCGGCTACACCTTC	CASSNRQGPGRGYTF
TRBV20-1	-	-	TRBJ1-1	TGCAGTGCGGAATTTTTGGGAGGGCGGAACACTGAAGCTTTCTTT	CSAEFLGGRNTEAFF
TRBV28	few	-	TRBJ2-7	TGTGCCACTATAGGTGACAGCTACGAGCAGTACTTC	CATIGDSYEQYF
TRBV6-5	-	-	TRBJ2-1	TGTGCCAGCAGTCCCGGGACAGGGTTCGGTGGGACTAGTTCTGATGAGCAGTTCTTC	CASSPGTGFGGTSSDEQFF
TRBV5-5	-	TRBD1	TRBJ2-5	TGTGCCAGTGGACGGGGACAGGTAGAAGAGACCCAGTACTTC	CASGRGQVEETQYF
TRBV7-2	many	-	TRBJ2-5	TGTGCCAGCAGCTTAGAGACGTACCAAGAGACCCAGTACTTC	CASSLETYQETQYF
TRBV7-2	-	TRBD1	TRBJ2-2	TGTGCCAGCAGCCCGACAGGGGTGGTCACCGGGGAGCTGTTTTTT	CASSPTGVVTGELFF
TRBV28	-	-	TRBJ1-3	TGTGCCAGCAAGGATGGTTCCCTCAACGGAAACACCATATATTTT	CASKDGSLNGNTIYF
TRBV28	few	TRBD2	TRBJ2-2	TGTGCCAGCAGGGGACTAGCTGACACCGGGGAGCTGTTTTTT	CASRGLADTGELFF
TRBV5-1	few	-	TRBJ1-1	TGCGCCAGCAGCTTGGCCGGGCAGCCCCCGAACACTGAAGCTTTCTTT	CASSLAGQPPNTEAFF
TRBV5-5	many	TRBD1	TRBJ2-7	TGTGCCAGCTCCCCAGCCGGGACAGGGGGTATCTACGAGCAGTACTTC	CASSPAGTGGIYEQYF
TRBV19	-	-	TRBJ1-6	TGTGCCAGTAGTATTATCGCGGGGGCAGGGAAATCACCCCTCCACTTT	CASSIIAGAGKSPLHF
TRBV5-1	few	-	TRBJ1-2	TGCGCCAGCAGCTTGGGACGGGACGGCTACACCTTC	CASSLGRDGYTF
TRBV7-6	many	TRBD2	TRBJ2-1	TGTGCCAGCACCCGGACTAGCGGGAACAATGAGCAGTTCTTC	CASTRTSGNNEQFF
TRBV6-2/TRBV6-3	-	-	TRBJ1-1	TGTGCCAGCAGCGAACAGGGTCGGGGCACTGAAGCTTTCTTT	CASSEQGRGTEAFF
TRBV12-3/TRBV12-4	-	TRBD1	TRBJ1-5	TGTGCCAGCAGGGGCACAGGGGGTCAGCCCCAGCATTTT	CASRGTGGQPQHF
TRBV7-2	-	-	TRBJ1-5	TGTGCCAGCAGCCAAGAATTGCTTCAGCCCCAGCATTTT	CASSQELLQPQHF
TRBV7-3	-	TRBD1	TRBJ1-2	TGTGCCAGCAGCTCGGCCCTCTTAACAGGGGTTGGTAACTATGGCTACACCTTC	CASSSALLTGVGNYGYTF
TRBV29-1	-	-	TRBJ1-5	TGCAGCGTGGGCGGACGGGGGGATCAGCCCCAGCATTTT	CSVGGRGDQPQHF
TRBV9	-	-	TRBJ1-3	TGTGCCAGCAGCGTAGGTGGGACGAGTGGAAACACCATATATTTT	CASSVGGTSGNTIYF